The clone carrying this TCR beta chain appeared once. Its antigen is unknown. The data were taken from a study of OX40 agonist ivuxolimab in advanced cancers. Findings of the study overall: The authors did not determine the antigen specificity of the expanded peripheral T cells. Among patients with partial responses at 0.1-3.0 mg/kg, clonal expansion was among the lowest. In the 0.1 to 3.0 mg/kg range, CD4+ and CD8+ blood T cells had expanded clonally by week 6.

V lost 8 bases and J 0 bases, leaving 17 bases between the germline ends. Per germline, CDR1 SNHLY and CDR2 FYNNEI. The CDR3 spans 17 residues. This table comes from immunoSEQ multiplex PCR, and its TCRdb copy is limited to in-frame clones, with some not included. The sample has about 79,000 clones; around 85% are singletons. The TCR comes from an adult with an advanced solid tumor such as melanoma, head and neck, liver or kidney cancer. The sample in question was CD4+ or CD8+ T cells sorted from blood, obtained in a trial of the OX40 agonist ivuxolimab. The V call is TRBV2, the J call TRBJ2-6; D gene unclear. CDR3 in amino acids: CASDPGPGNSGANVLTF. CDR3 DNA: TGTGCCAGCGATCCGGGTCCGGGTAACTCTGGGGCCAACGTCCTGACTTTC. The variable domain in full, with the rest retrieved from reference TRBV2 and TRBJ2-6, is EPEVTQTPSHQVTQMGQEVILRCVPISNHLYFYWYRQILGQKVEFLVSFYNNEISEKSEIFDDQFSVERPDGSNFTLKIRSTKLEDSAMYFCASDPGPGNSGANVLTFGAGSRLTVL.